Shown below are 19 T cell receptor beta chains from a single sample sequenced in a study of control samples from healthy donors and cancer patients. Sequenced by immunoSEQ multiplex PCR; TCRdb stores in-frame clones only, minus some. The sample includes roughly 220,000 clones, roughly 94% of them seen just once. Material for sequencing was blood. These receptors were taken from a man aged 50-59 years in good health.

The rearrangement uses TRBV6-5 and TRBJ2-5; perhaps TRBD1 as D (6 bases). Germline values: CDR1 MNHEY, CDR2 SVGAGI. The CDR3 contains 11 residues. Trimming pared 7 bases from V and 6 bases from J, leaving 9 bases between. Here the CDR3 DNA reads TGTGCCAGCATCCAGGGGAAGACCCAGTACTTC. As protein: CASIQGKTQYF.

CDR3 DNA sequence: TGTGCCAGCTATAGTGAAGGGCTGGGCGAGCAGTACGTC. This gives the protein CASYSEGLGEQYV. This rearrangement joins TRBV28 to TRBJ2-7; unclear D gene. CDR3 length: 13 residues. The V end lost 8 bases, the J end lost 6 bases, and 17 bases lay between the germline ends. Germline V lookup: CDR1 MDHEN, CDR2 SYDVKM.

J is TRBJ2-2 and V is TRBV12-3 or TRBV12-4; D may be TRBD1 (5 bases). This CDR3 is built from 13 residues. V was clipped by 6 bases and J by 1 base, with 6 bases between them. The CDR3 DNA sequence: TGTGCCAGCAGCGGACAGAACACCGGGGAGCTGTTTTTT. It specifies CASSGQNTGELFF.

The rearrangement links TRBV5-5 to TRBJ1-5; 9 bases agree with TRBD1. This CDR3 spans 18 amino acids. Trimming removed 0 bases from V and 1 base from J; junction bases left unmatched: 8. Per the germline V gene, CDR1 is SGHKS and CDR2 is YYEKEE (reference sequence). Here the CDR3 DNA reads TGTGCCAGCAGCTTGGAAGACAGGGGGACTGTAAGCAATCAGCCCCAGCATTTT. It codes for CASSLEDRGTVSNQPQHF. The whole variable domain, filled in from reference TRBV5-5 and TRBJ1-5, reads DAGVTQSPTHLIKTRGQQVTLRCSPISGHKSVSWYQQVLGQGPQFIFQYYEKEERGRGNFPDRFSARQFPNYSSELNVNALLLGDSALYLCASSLEDRGTVSNQPQHFGDGTRLSIL.

This chain uses TRBV7-3 with TRBJ2-3, with D perhaps TRBD1 (6 bases). This CDR3 region has 16 residues. Per the germline V gene, CDR1 is SGHTA and CDR2 is FQGTGA. V gave up 5 bases and J gave up 0 bases, with 15 bases separating them. CDR3 amino acids: CASSPTGTPSTDTQYF. CDR3 DNA sequence: TGTGCCAGCAGCCCCACAGGGACCCCTAGCACAGATACGCAGTATTTT.

The chain links TRBV7-2 to TRBJ1-2; 11 nucleotides agree with TRBD1. Germline V gene sequence: CDR1 SGHTA, CDR2 FQGNSA. The CDR3 covers 15 residues. V was pared by 5 bases and J by 1 base, with 3 bases of the junction left unmatched. The CDR3 here is CASSIGTGGNYGYTF. The DNA for the CDR3 is TGTGCCAGCAGCATAGGGACAGGGGGTAACTATGGCTACACCTTC.

The chain has TRBV6-5 and TRBJ1-3, with TRBD1 as a possible D gene (6 bases). V shed 0 bases and J shed 4 bases, with 13 bases lying between them. CDR3 size: 16 residues. Germline V gene sequence: CDR1 MNHEY, CDR2 SVGAGI. The CDR3 bases are TGTGCCAGCAGTTACTCTTCGGGGGGCGCGGGAAACACCATATATTTT. Amino acid sequence: CASSYSSGGAGNTIYF.

The rearrangement links TRBV5-4 to TRBJ2-4; the match to TRBD2 covers 9 bases. Germline CDR1 is SGHNT and CDR2 is YYREEE (reference sequence). The J segment lost 2 bases and the V segment lost 4 bases, leaving 1 base of the junction unmatched. This CDR3 comprises 14 residues. The CDR3 bases are TGTGCCAGCAGCAGCGGGGGGACCAAAAACATTCAGTACTTC. Translation gives CASSSGGTKNIQYF.

This clone was detected a few times. This chain connects TRBV28 to TRBJ2-1, with 15 nucleotides matching TRBD2. Trimming at V came to 6 bases and at J to 7 bases, leaving 4 bases not matched to a gene. Germline CDR1 and CDR2: MDHEN and SYDVKM. The CDR3 has 15 amino acids. The CDR3 spells CASSRTSGGGNEQFF. The CDR3 DNA is TGTGCCAGCAGCCGGACTAGCGGGGGGGGTAATGAGCAGTTCTTC.

V and J are TRBV7-2 and TRBJ2-3; 11 bases match TRBD2. The CDR3 runs to 17 residues. Germline V lookup: CDR1 SGHTA, CDR2 FQGNSA. V lost 5 bases to trimming and J lost 3 bases; unmatched junction nucleotides: 10. CDR3 coding DNA: TGTGCCAGCAGCGGTAGCGGGGGGGCTATTCGGACAGATACGCAGTATTTT. Translation gives CASSGSGGAIRTDTQYF.

The sample holds one count of this clone. The V gene is TRBV5-1, the J gene TRBJ1-1; a possible D gene is TRBD1 (5 bases). CDR1 SGHRS and CDR2 YFSETQ come from the germline V gene. This CDR3 comprises 16 residues. The V and J ends lost 5 bases and 8 bases respectively, with 25 bases between them. CDR3 sequence: CASSPVLGLGTGEAFF. The CDR3 region has the DNA TGCGCCAGCAGTCCAGTCCTGGGGCTCGGGACGGGCGAAGCTTTCTTT.

The sample holds one count of this clone. The rearrangement uses TRBV19 and TRBJ1-5, with unresolved D. Between the trimmed V and J ends, which lost 1 base and 0 bases, there was a span of 16 bases. The CDR3 sequence is 18 residues long. The germline CDR1 and CDR2 sequences are LNHDA and SQIVND (reference sequence). CDR3 protein: CASSIVYGDPYSNQPQHF. CDR3 sequence (DNA): TGTGCCAGTAGTATAGTTTATGGGGATCCGTATAGCAATCAGCCCCAGCATTTT.

This sequence joins TRBV19 and TRBJ1-2; D ambiguous. The CDR3 sequence is 12 residues long. Germline V gives CDR1 LNHDA, CDR2 SQIVND (reference sequence). Trimming left V 5 bases short and J 5 bases short, with 9 bases between. The CDR3 DNA follows: TGTGCCAGTAGTTACGAGAGATATGGCTACACCTTC. Amino acid sequence: CASSYERYGYTF.

The chain has TRBV6-9 and TRBJ2-7, with 7 bases aligning to TRBD1. The V gene's germline CDR1 is MNHGY and CDR2 SVAAGI. The CDR3 length is 13 residues. V lost 8 bases, J lost 0 bases, and 4 bases stayed unmatched. CDR3 nucleotides: TGTGCCAGCCCTGCAGGGGGCTCCTACGAGCAGTACTTC. This encodes CASPAGGSYEQYF.

The chain recombines TRBV5-5 with TRBJ1-2; 7 positions match TRBD1. The junction had 5 bases not matched to a gene; V was cut back by 4 bases and J by 8 bases. CDR1 is SGHKS and CDR2 is YYEKEE in the germline V gene (reference sequence). The CDR3 has 12 residues. The CDR3 loop reads CASSTTGWGYTF. DNA for the CDR3: TGTGCCAGCAGCACGACAGGGTGGGGCTACACCTTC.

V and J are TRBV5-1 and TRBJ2-1; perhaps TRBD1 as D (6 bases). V was clipped by 0 bases and J by 0 bases, with 10 bases between them. Looked up from germline, CDR1 is SGHRS and CDR2 is YFSETQ. The CDR3 has 16 residues. The CDR3, as DNA: TGCGCCAGCAGCTTGGATGGACAGAACTCCTACAATGAGCAGTTCTTC. Translating it yields CASSLDGQNSYNEQFF.

CDR3 amino acids: CASSLAANQPQHF. The CDR3 bases are TGTGCCAGCAGCTTAGCGGCCAATCAGCCCCAGCATTTT. The rearrangement joins TRBV7-9 to TRBJ1-5; D not resolved. The CDR3 loop spans 13 amino acids. V dropped 0 bases and J dropped 3 bases, with 3 bases sitting between them. The germline V gene has CDR1 SEHNR and CDR2 FQNEAQ (reference sequence). The full variable domain, in which reference TRBV7-9 and TRBJ1-5 provide the parts outside the CDR3, is DTGVSQNPRHKITKRGQNVTFRCDPISEHNRLYWYRQTLGQGPEFLTYFQNEAQLEKSRLLSDRFSAERPKGSFSTLEIQRTEQGDSAMYLCASSLAANQPQHFGDGTRLSIL.

J is TRBJ2-5 and V is TRBV6-2 or TRBV6-3; possibly TRBD2 for D (6 bases). The germline V gene encodes CDR1 MNHEY and CDR2 SVGEGT. The CDR3 extends over 15 amino acids. V lost 0 bases, J lost 2 bases, and 10 bases lay in between. The CDR3, as DNA: TGTGCCAGCAGTTACTCGCGGGGAACTCAAGAGACCCAGTACTTC. Residues: CASSYSRGTQETQYF.

The chain recombines TRBV19 with TRBJ2-2, with 9 bases identical to TRBD1. There are 17 residues in the CDR3. The V and J ends lost 11 bases and 1 base, in that order; junction bases with no gene match: 14. Germline V gives CDR1 LNHDA, CDR2 SQIVND (reference sequence). The CDR3 DNA follows: TGTGCCTCAAACGGGGTCCTGGGACAGGGGAACACCGGGGAGCTGTTTTTT. Its protein product is CASNGVLGQGNTGELFF.